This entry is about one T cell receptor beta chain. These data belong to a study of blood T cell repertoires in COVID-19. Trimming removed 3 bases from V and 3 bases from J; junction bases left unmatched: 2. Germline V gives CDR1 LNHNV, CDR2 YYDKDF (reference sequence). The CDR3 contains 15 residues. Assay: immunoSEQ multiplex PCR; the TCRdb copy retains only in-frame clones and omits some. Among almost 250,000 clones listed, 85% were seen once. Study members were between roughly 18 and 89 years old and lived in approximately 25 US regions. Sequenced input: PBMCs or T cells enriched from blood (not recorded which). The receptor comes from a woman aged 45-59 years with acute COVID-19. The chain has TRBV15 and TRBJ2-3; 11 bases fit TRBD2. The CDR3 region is CATSRRLAGTDTQYF. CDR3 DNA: TGTGCCACCAGCAGGAGACTAGCGGGAACAGATACGCAGTATTTT.